The 25 T cell receptor beta chains below all came from one sample that was sequenced in a study of blood T cell dynamics during melanoma immunotherapy. Time point defined: pre-treatment baseline. Produced via immunoSEQ multiplex PCR; TCRdb's table is partial and in-frame only. There are roughly 15,000 clones in the sample; about 85% occur only once, and roughly 5.1% lies in the top ten. The source was blood, collected from a patient treated with checkpoint blockade. All receptors derive from a human donor with melanoma.

This rearrangement joins TRBV10-3 to TRBJ1-2; D uncertain. The V end lost 4 bases, the J end lost 0 bases, and 6 bases lay between the germline ends. This CDR3 spans 13 amino acids. The V gene's germline CDR1 is ENHRY and CDR2 SYGVKD. DNA for the CDR3: TGTGCCATCAGTGGGATGGCTAACTATGGCTACACCTTC. This gives the protein CAISGMANYGYTF.

The chain links TRBV30 to TRBJ1-5; maybe TRBD1 (6 bases). Germline V gene data show CDR1 as GTSNPN and CDR2 as SVGIG (reference sequence). The CDR3 is made up of 13 amino acids. V was trimmed by 1 base and J by 6 bases, leaving 10 bases between them. CDR3 protein: CAWSDGGGQPQHF. The CDR3 nucleotides are TGTGCCTGGAGTGACGGGGGCGGTCAGCCCCAGCATTTT.

This chain connects TRBV25-1 to TRBJ2-1; D gene uncertain. The CDR3 extends over 11 amino acids. The germline V gene has CDR1 MGHDK and CDR2 SYGVNS. Trimming removed 5 bases at V and 10 bases at J, with 9 bases between. CDR3 coding DNA: TGTGCCAGCAGTCCAGGATGGGAGCAGTTCTTC. It translates to CASSPGWEQFF.

The rearrangement uses TRBV21-1 and TRBJ1-1. TRBV21-1 is flagged as a pseudogene. CDR3 length equals 15 residues. CDR3 loop: CASSKEPGMNTEAFF. The CDR3 coding sequence is TGTGCCAGCAGCAAAGAACCGGGGATGAACACTGAAGCTTTCTTT.

V gene TRBV2 combines with J gene TRBJ2-6; no clear D. There are 14 residues in the CDR3. The germline CDR1 and CDR2 sequences are SNHLY and FYNNEI. Between the trimmed V and J ends, which lost 3 bases and 1 base, there was a span of 4 bases. The CDR3 region has the DNA TGTGCCAGCAGTGACAGGTCTGGGGCCAACGTCCTGACTTTC. Amino acids: CASSDRSGANVLTF.

The V and J genes are TRBV2 and TRBJ2-3; TRBD1 might be the D (7 bases). The length of the CDR3 is 16 residues. Trimming removed 7 bases from V and 0 bases from J, with 17 bases in between. Germline values: CDR1 SNHLY, CDR2 FYNNEI. The CDR3 bases are TGTGCCAGCAAAGGGCGGGACAGTCCAAGCACAGATACGCAGTATTTT. Protein product: CASKGRDSPSTDTQYF.

The chain employs TRBV28 and TRBJ1-2; D might be TRBD1 (6 bases). Looked up from germline, CDR1 is MDHEN and CDR2 is SYDVKM. V shed 4 bases and J shed 8 bases, with 14 bases lying between them. The CDR3 runs 13 residues. The CDR3 DNA sequence: TGTGCCAGCAGTTCCCCCGAGGGGGGAGGCTACACCTTC. Translated: CASSSPEGGGYTF.

Only one count was recorded for this clone. V gene TRBV5-1 combines with J gene TRBJ2-3; 7 positions agree with TRBD2. Trimming took 0 bases from V and 6 from J; bases not matched to a gene: 7. The CDR3 is made up of 15 amino acids. Germline V lookup: CDR1 SGHRS, CDR2 YFSETQ. CDR3 DNA sequence: TGCGCCAGCAGCTTGGCGGGGAGGGAGGCGGATACGCAGTATTTT. Translation gives CASSLAGREADTQYF.

This chain joins TRBV19 and TRBJ1-4; D remains unclear. This CDR3 spans 15 amino acids. Per the germline V gene, CDR1 is LNHDA and CDR2 is SQIVND (reference sequence). V was cut by 5 bases and J by 5 bases, with 15 bases left in between. For the CDR3, the DNA is TGTGCCAGTAGTTGGCGCCCGGACGGAAATGAAAAACTGTTTTTT. The encoded protein is CASSWRPDGNEKLFF.

The V call is TRBV5-1, the J call TRBJ1-6; 8 bases agree with TRBD1. Per germline, CDR1 SGHRS and CDR2 YFSETQ. Unmatched junction bases numbered 3, after V lost 3 bases and J lost 7 bases. CDR3 length equals 14 residues. Written as DNA, the CDR3 is TGCGCCAGCAGCTCACGGGACAGGAATTCACCCCTCCACTTT. This codes for CASSSRDRNSPLHF.

The chain couples TRBV23-1 to TRBJ1-5, with D perhaps matching TRBD1 (5 bases). TRBV23-1 is an ORF; its function is uncertain. Between the trimmed V and J ends, which lost 4 bases and 5 bases, there was a span of 9 bases. The length of the CDR3 is 13 residues. CDR3 loop: CASSREGHQPQHF. Written as DNA, the CDR3 is TGCGCCAGCAGTCGGGAGGGGCATCAGCCCCAGCATTTT.

V gene TRBV7-6 combines with J gene TRBJ2-7; TRBD1 or TRBD2 may be the D gene (6 bases each). This CDR3 is built from 11 residues. V dropped 5 bases and J dropped 7 bases, with 9 bases sitting between them. Germline V gene sequence: CDR1 SGHVS, CDR2 FNYEAQ. CDR3 DNA: TGTGCCAGCAGCCAGGGGAGGGAGCAGTACTTC. Its translation: CASSQGREQYF.

The V gene is TRBV5-1, the J gene TRBJ1-6; 8 bases line up with TRBD1. The CDR3 is made up of 14 amino acids. V gave up 2 bases and J gave up 11 bases; unmatched junction bases: 6. Looked up from germline, CDR1 is SGHRS and CDR2 is YFSETQ. In DNA, the CDR3 is TGCGCCAGCAGCTTACAGGGGGAAGGGCCACCCCTCCACTTT. Translation gives CASSLQGEGPPLHF.

The chain uses TRBV2 and TRBJ1-5; D gene unclear. The CDR3 runs to 15 residues. The germline V and J ends were trimmed by 6 bases and 2 bases, with 14 bases remaining between them. Germline V CDR1 and CDR2: SNHLY, FYNNEI. CDR3 DNA sequence: TGTGCCAGCAGACCCCAGGTTTTTGGCAATCAGCCCCAGCATTTT. The encoded protein is CASRPQVFGNQPQHF.

There are a few counts of this clone. This chain uses TRBV4-1 with TRBJ1-1; no definite D call. CDR1 is MGHRA and CDR2 is YSYEKL in the germline V gene. V dropped 5 bases and J dropped 0 bases, with 13 bases sitting between them. The CDR3 is 15 amino acids. Here the CDR3 reads CASSKYSGMNTEAFF. The CDR3 DNA reads as TGCGCCAGCAGCAAGTACAGTGGGATGAACACTGAAGCTTTCTTT.

This rearrangement joins TRBV14 to TRBJ2-5; D perhaps matches TRBD2 (5 bases). The germline CDR1 and CDR2 sequences are SGHDN and FVKESK. V lost 4 bases, J lost 1 base, and 19 bases lay in between. The CDR3 runs 17 residues. As DNA, the CDR3 is TGTGCCAGCAGCCCACATAGAGGGCAGGCGACCCAAGAGACCCAGTACTTC. This sequence encodes CASSPHRGQATQETQYF.

The V gene is TRBV7-9, the J gene TRBJ2-5; D is possibly TRBD2 (6 bases). There are 14 residues in the CDR3. Germline V CDR1 and CDR2: SEHNR, FQNEAQ (reference sequence). V dropped 5 bases and J dropped 5 bases, with 15 bases sitting between them. The CDR3 DNA reads TGTGCCAGCAGCCCAGCGCGGGAACTGGAGACCCAGTACTTC. It yields the protein CASSPARELETQYF.

This rearrangement joins TRBV4-1 to TRBJ2-2, with D possibly TRBD1 on 5 matching bases. Germline V gives CDR1 MGHRA, CDR2 YSYEKL. This CDR3 is 15 amino acids long. The V and J ends lost 6 bases and 6 bases respectively, with 17 bases between them. The CDR3 coding sequence is TGCGCCAGCAGACAGGTGGGCGGATCCTCCGGGGAGCTGTTTTTT. This gives the protein CASRQVGGSSGELFF.

The V and J genes are TRBV7-9 and TRBJ1-2; TRBD1 agrees at 10 bases. Trimming took 5 bases from V and 8 from J; bases not matched to a gene: 11. The length of the CDR3 is 15 residues. CDR1 is SEHNR and CDR2 is FQNEAQ in the germline V gene (reference sequence). The CDR3 nucleotides are TGTGCCAGCAGCACCGACAGGGGGCATTTTAGCGGCTACACCTTC. The encoded protein is CASSTDRGHFSGYTF.

The rearrangement uses TRBV6-1 and TRBJ2-5, with D unresolved. The J call may be wrong; the DNA end is better matched by TRBJ2-7. This CDR3 is built from 14 residues. The germline CDR1 and CDR2 sequences are MNHNS and SASEGT. The CDR3 DNA reads TGTGCCAGCAGTACCGACTGGATTAGCTACGAGCAGTACTTC. Its protein product is CASSTDWISYEQYF.

This chain connects TRBV4-2 to TRBJ2-5, with a tentative D call TRBD2 (6 bases). Trimming left V 4 bases short and J 2 bases short, with 14 bases between. Germline loops: CDR1 LGHNA, CDR2 YNFKEQ. The CDR3 consists of 15 residues. CDR3 in amino acids: CASSRGPGDQETQYF. The DNA for the CDR3 is TGTGCCAGCAGCCGCGGACCGGGGGATCAAGAGACCCAGTACTTC.

The chain has TRBV5-4 and TRBJ2-3; D is ambiguous. Germline lookup yields CDR1 SGHNT and CDR2 YYREEE (reference sequence). The CDR3 runs 16 residues. The ends were cut back, 6 bases at V and 4 bases at J, with 21 bases in the middle. The CDR3 nucleotides are TGTGCCAGCAAGCTTGGTGGAGTAGCTCCCGCAGATACGCAGTATTTT. Translating gives CASKLGGVAPADTQYF.

This chain uses TRBV6-1 with TRBJ2-7; 10 bases are a match to TRBD2. From germline, CDR1 is MNHNS and CDR2 SASEGT. The ends lost 6 bases at V and 5 bases at J; junction bases unmatched: 4. The CDR3 length is 13 residues. CDR3 DNA: TGTGCCAGCAGCCTAGCGGGGGAGAACGAGCAGTACTTC. Protein sequence: CASSLAGENEQYF.

This chain links TRBV30 with TRBJ2-3; unclear D gene. The CDR3 is 10 amino acids. Trimming shortened V by 7 bases and J by 9 bases, and 11 bases separated the two germline ends. The V gene's germline CDR1 is GTSNPN and CDR2 SVGIG (reference sequence). CDR3 sequence (DNA): TGTGCCTACGAAGAGAACACGCAGTATTTT. As protein: CAYEENTQYF.

This clone has more than one count but fewer than ten. The V call is TRBV6-5, the J call TRBJ2-7, with D possibly TRBD2 on 6 matching bases. The germline V gene encodes CDR1 MNHEY and CDR2 SVGAGI. There are 14 residues in the CDR3. The germline V and J ends were trimmed by 5 bases and 2 bases, with 13 bases remaining between them. CDR3 residues: CASSGGKGPYEQYF. The CDR3 DNA sequence: TGTGCCAGCAGTGGCGGGAAAGGGCCCTACGAGCAGTACTTC.